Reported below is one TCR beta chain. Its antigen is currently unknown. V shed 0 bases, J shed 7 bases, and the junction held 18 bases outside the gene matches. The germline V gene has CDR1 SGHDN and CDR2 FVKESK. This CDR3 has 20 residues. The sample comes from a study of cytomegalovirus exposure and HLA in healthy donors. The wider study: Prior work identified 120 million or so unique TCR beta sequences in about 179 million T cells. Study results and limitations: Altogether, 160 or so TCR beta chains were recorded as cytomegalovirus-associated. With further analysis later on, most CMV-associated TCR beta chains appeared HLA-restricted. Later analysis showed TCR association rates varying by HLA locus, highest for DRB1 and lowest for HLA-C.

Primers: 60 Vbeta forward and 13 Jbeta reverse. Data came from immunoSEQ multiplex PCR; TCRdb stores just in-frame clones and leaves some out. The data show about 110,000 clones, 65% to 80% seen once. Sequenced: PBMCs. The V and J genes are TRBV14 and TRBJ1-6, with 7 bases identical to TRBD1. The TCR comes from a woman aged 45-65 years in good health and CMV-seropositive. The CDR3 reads CASSQDKQGTGPFVNSPLHF. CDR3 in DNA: TGTGCCAGCAGCCAAGATAAACAGGGGACCGGGCCCTTTGTAAATTCACCCCTCCACTTT.